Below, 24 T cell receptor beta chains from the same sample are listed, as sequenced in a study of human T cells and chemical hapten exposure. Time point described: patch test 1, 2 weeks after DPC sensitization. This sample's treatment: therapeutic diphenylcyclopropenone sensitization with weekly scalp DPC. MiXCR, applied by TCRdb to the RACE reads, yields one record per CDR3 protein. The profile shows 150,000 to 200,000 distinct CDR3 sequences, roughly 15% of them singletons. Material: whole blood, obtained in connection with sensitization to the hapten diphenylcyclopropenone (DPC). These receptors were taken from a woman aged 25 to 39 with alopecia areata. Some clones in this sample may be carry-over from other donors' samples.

The CDR3 DNA follows: TGCAGTGCTAGAGCTCAAGGGACAGGGGGCACAGATACGCAGTATTTT. Residues: CSARAQGTGGTDTQYF. The J gene is TRBJ2-3, the V gene TRBV20-1, with TRBD1 matching over 10 bases. Germline V gene lookup returns CDR1 DFQATT and CDR2 SNEGSKA (reference sequence). The CDR3 extends over 16 amino acids. With 1 base clipped from V and 1 base from J, the junction kept 5 bases outside the gene matches.

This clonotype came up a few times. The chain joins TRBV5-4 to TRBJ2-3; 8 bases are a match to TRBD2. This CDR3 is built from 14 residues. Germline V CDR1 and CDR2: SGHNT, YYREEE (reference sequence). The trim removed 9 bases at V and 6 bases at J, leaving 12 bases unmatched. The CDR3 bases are TGTGCCACGGGAACTAGCGGAGCTCAGGATACGCAGTATTTT. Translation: CATGTSGAQDTQYF.

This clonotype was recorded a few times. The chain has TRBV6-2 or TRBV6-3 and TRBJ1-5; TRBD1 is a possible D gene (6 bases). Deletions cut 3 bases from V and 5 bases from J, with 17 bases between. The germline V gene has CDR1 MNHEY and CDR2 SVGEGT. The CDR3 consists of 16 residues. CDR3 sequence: CASSYSARQGYQPQHF. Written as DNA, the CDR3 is TGTGCCAGCAGTTATAGCGCGCGCCAGGGGTATCAGCCCCAGCATTTT.

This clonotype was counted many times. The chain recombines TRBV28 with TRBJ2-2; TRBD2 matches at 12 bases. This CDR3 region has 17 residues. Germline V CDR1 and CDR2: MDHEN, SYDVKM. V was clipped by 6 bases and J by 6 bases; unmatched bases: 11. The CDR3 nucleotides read TGTGCCAGCAGCCCTCCCACTAGCGGGGGGCGCGCCGGGGAGCTGTTTTTT. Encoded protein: CASSPPTSGGRAGELFF.

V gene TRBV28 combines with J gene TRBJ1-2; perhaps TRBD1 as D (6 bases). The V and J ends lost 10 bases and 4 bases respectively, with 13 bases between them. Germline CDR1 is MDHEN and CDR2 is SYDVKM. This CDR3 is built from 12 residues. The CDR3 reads CATEGGSYGYTF. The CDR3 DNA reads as TGTGCCACCGAGGGGGGAAGCTATGGCTACACCTTC.

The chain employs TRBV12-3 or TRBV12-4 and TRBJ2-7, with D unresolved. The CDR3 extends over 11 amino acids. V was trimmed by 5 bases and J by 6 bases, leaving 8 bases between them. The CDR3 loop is CASSRSLEQYF. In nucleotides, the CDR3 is TGTGCCAGCAGTCGGAGTCTCGAGCAGTACTTC.

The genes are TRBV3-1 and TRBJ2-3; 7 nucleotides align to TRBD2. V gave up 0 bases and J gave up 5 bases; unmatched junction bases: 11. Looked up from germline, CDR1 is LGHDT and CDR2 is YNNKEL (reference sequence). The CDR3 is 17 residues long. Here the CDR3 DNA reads TGTGCCAGCAGCCAAGATTTCGGCGGGAGAGCGGGAGATACGCAGTATTTT. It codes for CASSQDFGGRAGDTQYF.

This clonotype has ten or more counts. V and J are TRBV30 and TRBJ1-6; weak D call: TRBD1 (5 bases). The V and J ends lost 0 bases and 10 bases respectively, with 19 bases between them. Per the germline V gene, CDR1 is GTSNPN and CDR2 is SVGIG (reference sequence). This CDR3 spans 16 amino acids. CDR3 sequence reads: CAWSVRPGTFGSPLHF. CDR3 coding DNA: TGTGCCTGGAGTGTACGGCCAGGGACTTTCGGATCACCCCTCCACTTT.

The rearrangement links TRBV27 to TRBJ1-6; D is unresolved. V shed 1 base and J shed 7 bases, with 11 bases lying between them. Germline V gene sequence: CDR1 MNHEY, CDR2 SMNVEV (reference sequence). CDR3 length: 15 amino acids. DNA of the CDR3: TGTGCCAGCAGTTTATTTATAGGCTACAATTCACCCCTCCACTTT. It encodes CASSLFIGYNSPLHF.

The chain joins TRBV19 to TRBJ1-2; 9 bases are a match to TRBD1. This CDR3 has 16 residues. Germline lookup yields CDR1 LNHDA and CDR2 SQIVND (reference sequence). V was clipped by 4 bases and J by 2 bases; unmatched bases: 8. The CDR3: CASSTKSGTGNYGYTF. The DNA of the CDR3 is TGTGCCAGTAGTACAAAATCCGGGACAGGGAACTATGGCTACACCTTC.

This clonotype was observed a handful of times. CDR3 residues: CASSQVVSRGQETQYF. CDR3 sequence (DNA): TGTGCCAGCAGCCAAGTTGTCTCGCGGGGGCAAGAGACCCAGTACTTC. The rearrangement joins TRBV3-1 to TRBJ2-5, with TRBD2 matching over 7 bases. V shed 1 base, J shed 2 bases, and the junction held 7 bases outside the gene matches. Germline V lookup: CDR1 LGHDT, CDR2 YNNKEL (reference sequence). The CDR3 is 16 amino acids.

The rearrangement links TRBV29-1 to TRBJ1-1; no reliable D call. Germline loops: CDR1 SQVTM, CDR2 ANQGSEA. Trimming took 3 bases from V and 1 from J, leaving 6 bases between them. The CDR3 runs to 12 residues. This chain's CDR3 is CSVERRNTEAFF. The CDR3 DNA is TGCAGCGTTGAGAGGAGGAACACTGAAGCTTTCTTT.

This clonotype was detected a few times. This CDR3 is CASSIDLRDYEQYF. Here the CDR3 DNA reads TGTGCCAGTAGTATAGATCTGCGAGATTACGAGCAGTACTTC. The rearrangement links TRBV19 to TRBJ2-7; no definite D call. CDR1 and CDR2 from the germline V gene are LNHDA and SQIVND (reference sequence). The V end lost 0 bases, the J end lost 4 bases, and 10 bases lay between the germline ends. This CDR3 contains 14 residues.

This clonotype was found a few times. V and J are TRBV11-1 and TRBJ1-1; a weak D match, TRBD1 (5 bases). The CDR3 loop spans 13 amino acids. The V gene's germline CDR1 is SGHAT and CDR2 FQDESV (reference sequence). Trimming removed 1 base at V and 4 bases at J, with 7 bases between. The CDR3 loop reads CASSLVGGTEAFF. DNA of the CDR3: TGTGCCAGCAGCTTAGTTGGGGGCACTGAAGCTTTCTTT.

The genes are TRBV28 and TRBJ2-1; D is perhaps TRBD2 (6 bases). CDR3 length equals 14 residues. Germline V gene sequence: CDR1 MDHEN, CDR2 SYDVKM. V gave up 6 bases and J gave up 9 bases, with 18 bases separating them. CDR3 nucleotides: TGTGCCAGCAGCGCGGGGATGACAGCAAGTGAGCAGTTCTTC. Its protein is CASSAGMTASEQFF.

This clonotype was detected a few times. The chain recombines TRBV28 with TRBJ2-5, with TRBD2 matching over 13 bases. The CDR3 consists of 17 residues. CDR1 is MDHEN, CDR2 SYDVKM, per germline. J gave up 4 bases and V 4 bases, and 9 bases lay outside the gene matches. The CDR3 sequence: CASSYGLAGAARETQYF. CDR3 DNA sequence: TGTGCCAGCAGTTACGGACTAGCGGGAGCGGCACGAGAGACCCAGTACTTC.

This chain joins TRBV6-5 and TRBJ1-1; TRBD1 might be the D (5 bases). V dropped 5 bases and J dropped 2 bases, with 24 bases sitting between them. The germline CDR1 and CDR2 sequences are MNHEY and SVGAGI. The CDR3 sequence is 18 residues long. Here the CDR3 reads CASSKYSFNTGGNTEAFF. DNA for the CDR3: TGTGCCAGCAGTAAATACTCATTCAATACGGGGGGAAACACTGAAGCTTTCTTT.

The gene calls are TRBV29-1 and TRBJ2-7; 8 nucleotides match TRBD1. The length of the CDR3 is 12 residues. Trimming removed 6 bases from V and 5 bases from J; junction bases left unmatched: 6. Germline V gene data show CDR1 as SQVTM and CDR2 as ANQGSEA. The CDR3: CSVPTGVNEQYF. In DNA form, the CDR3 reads TGCAGCGTACCGACAGGGGTGAACGAGCAGTACTTC.

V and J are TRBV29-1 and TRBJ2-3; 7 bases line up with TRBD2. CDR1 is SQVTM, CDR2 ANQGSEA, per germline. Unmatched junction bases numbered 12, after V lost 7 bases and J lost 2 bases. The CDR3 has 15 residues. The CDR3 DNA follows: TGCAGCGCGATCCCGGGGAGGGGCCCCACAGATACGCAGTATTTT. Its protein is CSAIPGRGPTDTQYF.

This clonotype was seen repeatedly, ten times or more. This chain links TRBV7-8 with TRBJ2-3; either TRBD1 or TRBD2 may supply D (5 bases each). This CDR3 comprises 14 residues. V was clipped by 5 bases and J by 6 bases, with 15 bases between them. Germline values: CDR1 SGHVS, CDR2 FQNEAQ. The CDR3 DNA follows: TGTGCCAGCAGCCCGAGAAGGGGACGGGATACGCAGTATTTT. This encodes CASSPRRGRDTQYF.

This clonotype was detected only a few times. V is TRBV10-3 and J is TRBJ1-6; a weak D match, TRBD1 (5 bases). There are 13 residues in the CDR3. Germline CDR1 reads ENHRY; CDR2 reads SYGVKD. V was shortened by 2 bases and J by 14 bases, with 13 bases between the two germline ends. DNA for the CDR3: TGTGCCATCAGTGAGGGACACCAGAAGGCCCTCCACTTT. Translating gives CAISEGHQKALHF.

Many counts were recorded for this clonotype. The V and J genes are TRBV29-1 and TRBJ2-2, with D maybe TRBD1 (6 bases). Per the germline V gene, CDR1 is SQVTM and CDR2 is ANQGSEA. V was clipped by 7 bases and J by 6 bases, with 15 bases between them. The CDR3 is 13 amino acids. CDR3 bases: TGCAGCGCACAGGGTGGCTCCCCCGGGGAGCTGTTTTTT. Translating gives CSAQGGSPGELFF.

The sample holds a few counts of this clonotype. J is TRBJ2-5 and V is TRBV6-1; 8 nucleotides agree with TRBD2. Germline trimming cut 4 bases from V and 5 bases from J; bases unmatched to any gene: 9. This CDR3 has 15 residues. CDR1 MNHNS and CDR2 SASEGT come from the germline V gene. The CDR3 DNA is TGTGCCAGCAGTGCTGTCCGGGGGGGCCAGGAGACCCAGTACTTC. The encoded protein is CASSAVRGGQETQYF.

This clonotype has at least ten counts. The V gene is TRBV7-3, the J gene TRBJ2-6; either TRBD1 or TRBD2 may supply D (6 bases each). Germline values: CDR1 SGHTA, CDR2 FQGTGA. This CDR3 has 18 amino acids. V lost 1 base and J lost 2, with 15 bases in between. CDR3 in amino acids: CASSLNRGGGPGANVLTF. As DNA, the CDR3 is TGTGCCAGCAGCTTAAATCGAGGGGGAGGCCCTGGGGCCAACGTCCTGACTTTC.